The clone carrying this T cell receptor beta chain was recorded at least ten times. Its antigen is unidentified. Time point defined: sample taken at primary tumor resection. Frozen PBMC, nontumor lung or tumor provided whole RNA, which was sequenced unsorted. This record comes from a study of spatial heterogeneity in lung cancer. V lost 4 bases to trimming and J lost 4 bases, with 7 bases between them. Germline V gene data show CDR1 as MDHEN and CDR2 as SYDVKM. The CDR3 loop spans 12 amino acids. Using its own MiXCR run on the 5' RACE reads, TCRdb lists one record per CDR3 protein. The table lists tens of thousands of distinct CDR3 sequences, around 4.8% of them singletons. Findings and limits, study-wide: Mutation counts in tumors were tracked by counts of expanded intratumoral alpha and beta TCRs.

The input for sequencing was lung tumor tissue, taken at surgery. The rearrangement joins TRBV28 to TRBJ1-2; D ambiguous. The receptor was isolated from a male donor with early-stage non-small cell lung cancer. The CDR3 is CASSSESYGYTF. CDR3 nucleotide sequence: TGTGCCAGCAGTTCAGAAAGCTATGGCTACACCTTC.